The rows below give T cell receptor beta chains drawn from one sample of a study of shared clonotypes between healthy human individuals. Profiling relied on immunoSEQ multiplex PCR, and the TCRdb table lists in-frame clones only, not all of them. The sample has about 2.3 million clones, 90% to 95% seen once. Material: naive CD4+ T cells from PBMCs. These receptors originate from a man younger than 35 in good health. Some clones in this sample may be carry-over from other donors' samples. CDR3s include the opening cysteine and the closing phenylalanine or tryptophan.

V	J	CDR3
TRBV5-4	TRBJ2-1	CASSLMAGVSNEQFF
TRBV5-1	TRBJ1-2	CASSLSGGNYGYTF
TRBV11-2	TRBJ1-2	CASSFGLDGYTF
TRBV19	TRBJ2-7	CASSWDSGSYEQYF
TRBV7-2	TRBJ2-7	CASSQFQGAVYEQYF
TRBV5-1	TRBJ2-7	CASSLARGADEQYF
TRBV6-1	TRBJ2-5	CASSEAGWGSGTQYF
TRBV11-1	TRBJ1-5	CASSLGAGQPQHF
TRBV5-6	TRBJ1-2	CASSPTGQGAYGYTF
TRBV5-1	TRBJ1-3	CASSLDSGITGNTIYF
TRBV7-8	TRBJ1-5	CASSGEGHLYSNQPQHF
TRBV5-1	TRBJ2-7	CASSLGLAETYEQYF
TRBV18	TRBJ1-1	CASSPLGGFGTEAFF
TRBV12-5	TRBJ1-5	CASGLADRLYSNQPQHF
TRBV7-9	TRBJ2-7	CASSSRRLAGEVGEQYF
TRBV4-3	TRBJ2-7	CASSPWVKSYEQYF
TRBV6-6	TRBJ2-7	CASNDTPGVRNEQYF
TRBV9	TRBJ2-7	CASSVGAGDHYEQYF
TRBV28	TRBJ1-1	CASSLKQGTFF
TRBV5-1	TRBJ2-7	CASSPDRASYEQYF
TRBV4-1	TRBJ2-1	CASSQEGRVPSYNEQFF
TRBV18	TRBJ1-1	CASSQTVMNTEAFF
TRBV11-2	TRBJ2-1	CASSFRLAESYNEQFF
TRBV5-4	TRBJ2-3	CASSLGGTTDTQYF
TRBV28	TRBJ2-2	CASSIPRQDLFGELFF
TRBV7-9	TRBJ2-1	CASSSRVSSSYNEQFF
TRBV5-1	TRBJ2-7	CASSQLQGSYEQYF
TRBV9	TRBJ2-7	CASSVLWTSGRESESYEQYF